These 20 T cell receptor beta chains were all obtained from the same sample, sequenced in a study of human T cells and chemical hapten exposure. This sample's time point: patch test 3, about 24 weeks after DPC sensitization. Treatment: therapeutic diphenylcyclopropenone sensitization with weekly scalp DPC. One entry per CDR3 protein results from TCRdb running MiXCR on the RACE reads. The table lists some 84,000 distinct CDR3 sequences, 10% to 11% of them singletons. The sample was whole blood, taken in connection with sensitization to the hapten diphenylcyclopropenone (DPC). The receptor source for this set is a woman in her 50s with alopecia areata. Some clones in this sample may be carry-over from other donors' samples.

This clonotype was seen a few times. The CDR3 sequence: CASSWTATNYGYTF. The CDR3 coding sequence is TGTGCCAGCAGTTGGACAGCAACTAACTATGGCTACACCTTC. V is TRBV6-5 and J is TRBJ1-2; tentatively, D is TRBD1 (6 bases). Germline CDR1 reads MNHEY; CDR2 reads SVGAGI. V was cut by 4 bases and J by 0 bases, with 9 bases left in between. The CDR3 is made up of 14 amino acids.

J is TRBJ2-2 and V is TRBV3-1, with a tentative D call TRBD1 (7 bases). Germline V gene lookup returns CDR1 LGHDT and CDR2 YNNKEL (reference sequence). V shed 3 bases and J shed 2 bases, with 16 bases lying between them. The CDR3 runs 17 residues. The CDR3 DNA follows: TGTGCCAGCAGCCAGACTCGAGGAGGGGGCAACACCGGGGAGCTGTTTTTT. Its protein is CASSQTRGGGNTGELFF.

The genes are TRBV19 and TRBJ1-5, with TRBD1 matching 7 bases. From germline, CDR1 is LNHDA and CDR2 SQIVND (reference sequence). CDR3 size: 15 residues. The ends lost 7 bases at V and 2 bases at J; junction bases unmatched: 8. This CDR3 reads CASNKGGGGNQPQHF. CDR3 coding DNA: TGTGCCAGTAATAAAGGGGGCGGGGGCAATCAGCCCCAGCATTTT.

This clonotype was picked up a small number of times. For the CDR3, the DNA is TGTGCCACCAGTGATGGGATAGCCGGGGAGCTGTTTTTT. Translation: CATSDGIAGELFF. V is TRBV24-1 and J is TRBJ2-2; D unresolved. The CDR3 loop spans 13 amino acids. The V end lost 3 bases, the J end lost 6 bases, and 7 bases lay between the germline ends. Per the germline V gene, CDR1 is KGHDR and CDR2 is SFDVKD.

This clonotype was seen many times. The gene calls are TRBV7-9 and TRBJ2-3; D uncertain. V was pared by 2 bases and J by 3 bases, with 12 bases between. The CDR3 consists of 15 residues. Germline lookup yields CDR1 SEHNR and CDR2 FQNEAQ (reference sequence). DNA for the CDR3: TGTGCCAGCAGCTTATCCGGTGGGGTTACAGATACGCAGTATTTT. It yields the protein CASSLSGGVTDTQYF.

The rearrangement uses TRBV20-1 and TRBJ2-5; TRBD2 is a possible D gene (6 bases). Germline CDR1 and CDR2: DFQATT and SNEGSKA (reference sequence). V was pared by 6 bases and J by 1 base, with 24 bases between. This CDR3 contains 17 residues. The CDR3 DNA reads as TGCAGTGCCACTCCTGAAAGCGGGCCTAATATCCAAGAGACCCAGTACTTC. It specifies CSATPESGPNIQETQYF.

J is TRBJ2-3 and V is TRBV19; 8 positions agree with TRBD2. After removal of 1 base from V and 3 bases from J, the junction contained 3 bases not matched to a gene. CDR1 is LNHDA, CDR2 SQIVND, per germline (reference sequence). CDR3 size: 15 residues. CDR3 amino acids: CASSIGAGGTDTQYF. The CDR3 DNA follows: TGTGCCAGTAGTATAGGGGCGGGGGGAACAGATACGCAGTATTTT. Complete variable domain (other parts from reference TRBV19 and TRBJ2-3): DGGITQSPKYLFRKEGQNVTLSCEQNLNHDAMYWYRQDPGQGLRLIYYSQIVNDFQKGDIAEGYSVSREKKESFPLTVTSAQKNPTAFYLCASSIGAGGTDTQYFGPGTRLTVL.

Many counts were recorded for this clonotype. The chain recombines TRBV28 with TRBJ1-4; no reliable D call. Trimming left V 4 bases short and J 1 base short, with 16 bases between. The germline V gene has CDR1 MDHEN and CDR2 SYDVKM. The CDR3 spans 17 residues. Here the CDR3 reads CASSSPRGRVTNEKLFF. As DNA, the CDR3 is TGTGCCAGCAGTTCCCCGCGGGGTCGGGTAACTAATGAAAAACTGTTTTTT.

The chain combines TRBV20-1 with TRBJ2-7; TRBD1 agrees at 9 bases. This CDR3 is 16 amino acids long. Looked up from germline, CDR1 is DFQATT and CDR2 is SNEGSKA (reference sequence). With V trimmed by 6 bases and J by 0 bases, 12 bases remained unmatched. The CDR3, as DNA: TGCAGTGCCTCCGCCGGGACAGGGAGTTTCTCCTACGAGCAGTACTTC. It codes for CSASAGTGSFSYEQYF.

This chain uses TRBV5-5 with TRBJ1-6; a weak D match, TRBD1 (5 bases). The CDR3 totals 15 residues. V was clipped by 1 base and J by 9 bases, with 14 bases between them. Germline loops: CDR1 SGHKS, CDR2 YYEKEE (reference sequence). The CDR3 DNA reads as TGTGCCAGCAGCTTGACTTTCCAGGGATCTTCACCCCTCCACTTT. Its protein is CASSLTFQGSSPLHF.

This chain uses TRBV28 with TRBJ1-2; a weak D match, TRBD1 (6 bases). V was pared by 11 bases and J by 5 bases, with 12 bases between. This CDR3 region has 11 residues. CDR1 is MDHEN and CDR2 is SYDVKM in the germline V gene. The CDR3 region is CAGPQGYGYTF. CDR3 bases: TGTGCCGGACCTCAGGGGTATGGCTACACCTTC.

This clonotype was picked up many times. The DNA is left out, because the CDR3 cannot be placed on it with certainty; the CDR3 is given as TCRdb lists it. J is TRBJ2-7 and V is TRBV6-2 or TRBV6-3. In germline, CDR1 is MNHEY, CDR2 SVGEGT. The CDR3 length equals 15 residues, ends included. CDR3 sequence reads: CASTSVGGSSYEQYF.

The chain uses TRBV5-1 and TRBJ2-7; unclear D gene. The CDR3 contains 14 residues. Germline-derived CDR1 and CDR2 are SGHRS and YFSETQ. V lost 4 bases, J lost 0 bases, and 11 bases lay in between. CDR3 DNA: TGCGCCAGCAGCCCAGAAGGCCCCTCCTACGAGCAGTACTTC. It codes for CASSPEGPSYEQYF.

The table lists this clonotype with many counts. V usage is TRBV6-2 or TRBV6-3 and J usage is TRBJ2-1; TRBD2 matches 10 bases. V lost 7 bases to trimming and J lost 7 bases; unmatched junction nucleotides: 4. In germline, CDR1 is MNHEY, CDR2 SVGEGT. The CDR3 contains 13 residues. The CDR3 DNA is TGTGCCAGCAAGCCTAGCGGGAGTAATGAGCAGTTCTTC. This encodes CASKPSGSNEQFF.

This clonotype was counted a few times. The chain employs TRBV12-5 and TRBJ2-2, with a weak D call TRBD2 (6 bases). V was clipped by 6 bases and J by 6 bases, with 11 bases between them. Germline-derived CDR1 and CDR2 are LGHNT and FRNRAP. The CDR3 extends over 13 amino acids. The CDR3 DNA follows: TGTGCTAGTGGATCTAGCGTATCCGGGGAGCTGTTTTTT. It yields the protein CASGSSVSGELFF.

Only a few counts were recorded for this clonotype. The chain joins TRBV4-1 to TRBJ2-7; D could derive from TRBD1 or TRBD2 (6 bases each). Germline-derived CDR1 and CDR2 are MGHRA and YSYEKL. This CDR3 is built from 16 residues. Trimming cost V 0 bases and J 2 bases, with 14 bases left between them. The DNA for the CDR3 is TGCGCCAGCAGCCAAGACTACAGGGAGGCCCCCTACGAGCAGTACTTC. This codes for CASSQDYREAPYEQYF.

The chain uses TRBV12-3 or TRBV12-4 and TRBJ2-1; 8 nucleotides align to TRBD2. Germline trimming cut 6 bases from V and 11 bases from J; bases unmatched to any gene: 9. The CDR3 runs 13 residues. The CDR3, as DNA: TGTGCCAGCAGGGGGACTAGTCTGGGCAAGCAGTTCTTC. As protein: CASRGTSLGKQFF.

This clonotype has at least ten counts. V gene TRBV27 combines with J gene TRBJ2-2; D ambiguous. V lost 6 bases and J lost 1, with 12 bases in between. The CDR3 runs 15 residues. CDR1 is MNHEY, CDR2 SMNVEV, per germline (reference sequence). The CDR3 sequence is CASSFQLLNTGELFF. Here the CDR3 DNA reads TGTGCCAGCAGCTTCCAATTGCTGAACACCGGGGAGCTGTTTTTT.

This clonotype appeared many times. The V gene is TRBV7-3, the J gene TRBJ1-2; 9 bases fit TRBD1. The CDR3 length is 14 residues. Losses at the gene ends were 6 bases for V and 5 bases for J; bases not matched to a gene: 7. CDR1 is SGHTA, CDR2 FQGTGA, per germline. The chain's CDR3 is CASRPGDRVYGYTF. The CDR3, as DNA: TGTGCCAGCAGACCCGGGGACAGGGTTTATGGCTACACCTTC.

There are many counts of this clonotype. The V and J genes are TRBV27 and TRBJ1-2; no reliable D call. This CDR3 spans 15 amino acids. Germline CDR1 and CDR2: MNHEY and SMNVEV (reference sequence). Deletions cut 3 bases from V and 4 bases from J, with 15 bases between. The CDR3 loop reads CASSFMPQRGYGYTF. In DNA form, the CDR3 reads TGTGCCAGCAGTTTTATGCCCCAACGGGGCTATGGCTACACCTTC.